This TCR beta chain was profiled in a study of multiple sclerosis patients with progressive multifocal leukoencephalopathy. Study-wide points: Less diverse TRB repertoires were suggested in most PML patients.

Sequencing used immunoSEQ multiplex PCR; TCRdb keeps in-frame clones, though not all of them. The profile shows tens of thousands of clones, approximately 85% of them singletons. In regard to this clone: Its specificity is not known.

Stated time point: time of PML onset. The material sequenced was PBMCs, taken from a patient treated with natalizumab. The source is a woman in her thirties with progressive multifocal leukoencephalopathy.

CDR3 sequence: CASSLGDGLYEQYF. CDR3 bases: TGTGCCAGCAGCTTAGGGGACGGACTCTACGAGCAGTACTTC. The chain links TRBV5-4 to TRBJ2-7, with D perhaps TRBD1 or TRBD2 (5 bases each). Germline V lookup: CDR1 SGHNT, CDR2 YYREEE (reference sequence). The CDR3 is 14 residues long. Trimming removed 2 bases from V and 3 bases from J, with 12 bases in between. Full variable domain (rest looked up from reference TRBV5-4 and TRBJ2-7): ETGVTQSPTHLIKTRGQQVTLRCSSQSGHNTVSWYQQALGQGPQFIFQYYREEENGRGNFPPRFSGLQFPNYSSELNVNALELDDSALYLCASSLGDGLYEQYFGPGTRLTVT.